This TCR beta chain was obtained from a study of response to subunit inactivated influenza vaccine. Study-wide results and limits: T cells newly recruited by each seasonal influenza vaccination are few, the authors suggested.

The trim removed 4 bases at V and 3 bases at J, leaving 15 bases unmatched. This CDR3 spans 19 amino acids. Looked up from germline, CDR1 is SGHDT and CDR2 is YYEEEE. TCRdb re-called the RT-PCR reads through MiXCR, storing one row per CDR3 protein. The sample shows 500,000 to 600,000 distinct CDR3 sequences, 13% to 15% of them seen only once. This clonotype was observed a few times. What it binds is not known. The source is a man aged 50 or older who received an inactivated influenza vaccine. The chain links TRBV5-6 to TRBJ2-1; 11 bases fit TRBD2. Material: PBMCs from blood, obtained roughly 13 days after vaccination. CDR3 loop: CASSIAEASGRSVYNEQFF. The CDR3 region has the DNA TGTGCCAGCAGCATCGCGGAGGCTAGCGGGAGGTCCGTCTACAATGAGCAGTTCTTC.